This T cell receptor beta chain was recorded in a study of identical twins. With 0 bases removed from V and 8 bases from J, the gap between germline ends came to 11 bases. Germline V lookup: CDR1 SEHNR, CDR2 FQNEAQ (reference sequence). The CDR3 contains 14 residues. In TCRdb, the 5' RACE reads were re-called with MiXCR into one record per CDR3 protein. The sample lists about 730,000 distinct CDR3 sequences; approximately 22% were seen once. The same sample was also used in a study of T cells expressing NK-cell markers. In that study: Sequencing of TCR beta repertoires drew on sorted CD3+CD56+NKG2C+, CD3+CD56+NKG2C- and CD3+CD56-NKG2C+ T cells. Questions lingered over whether expanded NKG2C+ T cell clones were HCMV-specific.

This sequence joins TRBV7-9 and TRBJ2-1; D remains unclear. The origin of this receptor is a woman aged 18-29 years in good health. The sample was PBMCs. CDR3 DNA sequence: TGTGCCAGCAGCTTAGCTGGCTCTGGGGATGAGCAGTTCTTC. Its translation: CASSLAGSGDEQFF.